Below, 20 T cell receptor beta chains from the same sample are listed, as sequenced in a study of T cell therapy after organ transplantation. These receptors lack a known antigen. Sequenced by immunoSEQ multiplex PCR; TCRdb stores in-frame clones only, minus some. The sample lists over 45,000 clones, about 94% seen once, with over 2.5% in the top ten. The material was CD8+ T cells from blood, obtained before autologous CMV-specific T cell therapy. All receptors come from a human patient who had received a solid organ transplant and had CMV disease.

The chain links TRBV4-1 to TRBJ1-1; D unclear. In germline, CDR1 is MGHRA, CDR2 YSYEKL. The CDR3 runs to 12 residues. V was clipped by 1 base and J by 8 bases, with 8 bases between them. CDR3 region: CASSQGGWEAFF. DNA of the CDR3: TGCGCCAGCAGCCAAGGAGGGTGGGAAGCTTTCTTT.

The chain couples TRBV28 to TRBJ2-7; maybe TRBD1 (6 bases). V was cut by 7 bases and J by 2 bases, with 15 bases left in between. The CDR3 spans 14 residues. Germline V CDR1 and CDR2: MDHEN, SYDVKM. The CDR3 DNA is TGTGCCAGCACTGGGCAGGGGCCAACCTACGAGCAGTACTTC. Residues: CASTGQGPTYEQYF. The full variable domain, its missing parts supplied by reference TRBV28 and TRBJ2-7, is DVKVTQSSRYLVKRTGEKVFLECVQDMDHENMFWYRQDPGLGLRLIYFSYDVKMKEKGDIPEGYSVSREKKERFSLILESASTNQTSMYLCASTGQGPTYEQYFGPGTRLTVT.

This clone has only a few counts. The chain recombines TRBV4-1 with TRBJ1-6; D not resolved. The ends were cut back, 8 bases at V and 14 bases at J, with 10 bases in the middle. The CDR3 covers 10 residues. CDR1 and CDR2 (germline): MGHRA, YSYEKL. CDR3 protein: CASAHLTLHF. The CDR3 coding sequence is TGCGCCAGCGCACACTTGACCCTCCACTTT.

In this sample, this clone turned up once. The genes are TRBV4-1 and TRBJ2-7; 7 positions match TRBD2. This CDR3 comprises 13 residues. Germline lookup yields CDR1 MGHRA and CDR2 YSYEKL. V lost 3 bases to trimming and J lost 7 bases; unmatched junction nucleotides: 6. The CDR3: CASSHRGGGEQYF. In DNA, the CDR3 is TGCGCCAGCAGCCACCGCGGGGGAGGAGAGCAGTACTTC.

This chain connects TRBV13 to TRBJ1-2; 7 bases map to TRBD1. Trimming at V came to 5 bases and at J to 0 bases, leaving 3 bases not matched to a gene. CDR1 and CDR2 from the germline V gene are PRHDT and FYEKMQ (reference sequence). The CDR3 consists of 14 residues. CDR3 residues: CASSPGTANYGYTF. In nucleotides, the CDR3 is TGTGCCAGCAGCCCCGGGACAGCTAACTATGGCTACACCTTC.

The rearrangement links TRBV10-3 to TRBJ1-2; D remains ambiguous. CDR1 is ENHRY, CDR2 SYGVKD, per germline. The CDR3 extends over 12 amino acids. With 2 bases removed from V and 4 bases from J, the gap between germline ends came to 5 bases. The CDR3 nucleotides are TGTGCCATCAGTGAGCCACCCTATGGCTACACCTTC. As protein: CAISEPPYGYTF.

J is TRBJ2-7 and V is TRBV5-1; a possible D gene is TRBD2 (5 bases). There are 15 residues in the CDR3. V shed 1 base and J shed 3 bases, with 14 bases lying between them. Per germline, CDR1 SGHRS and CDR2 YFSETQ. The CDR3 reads CASSLSRGLYYEQYF. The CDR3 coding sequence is TGCGCCAGCAGCTTGTCACGGGGATTATACTACGAGCAGTACTTC.

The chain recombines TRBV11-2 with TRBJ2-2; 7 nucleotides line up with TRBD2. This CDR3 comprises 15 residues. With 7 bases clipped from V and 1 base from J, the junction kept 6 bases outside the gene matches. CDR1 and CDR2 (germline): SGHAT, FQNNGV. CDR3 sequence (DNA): TGTGCCAGCACCAAGACTAGCTGGAACACCGGGGAGCTGTTTTTT. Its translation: CASTKTSWNTGELFF.

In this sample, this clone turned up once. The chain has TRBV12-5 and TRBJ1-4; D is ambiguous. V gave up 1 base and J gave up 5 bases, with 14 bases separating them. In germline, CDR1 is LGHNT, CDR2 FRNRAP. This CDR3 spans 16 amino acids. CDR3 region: CASGLELRAENEKLFF. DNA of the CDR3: TGTGCTAGTGGTTTGGAACTGAGGGCCGAAAATGAAAAACTGTTTTTT.

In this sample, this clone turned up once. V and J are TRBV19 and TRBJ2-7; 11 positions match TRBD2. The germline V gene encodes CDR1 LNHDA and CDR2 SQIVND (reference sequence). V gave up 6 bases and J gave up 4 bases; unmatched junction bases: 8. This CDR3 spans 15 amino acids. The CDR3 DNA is TGTGCCAGTAGCCCGGGACTAGCGGTTTATTACGAGCAGTACTTC. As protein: CASSPGLAVYYEQYF.

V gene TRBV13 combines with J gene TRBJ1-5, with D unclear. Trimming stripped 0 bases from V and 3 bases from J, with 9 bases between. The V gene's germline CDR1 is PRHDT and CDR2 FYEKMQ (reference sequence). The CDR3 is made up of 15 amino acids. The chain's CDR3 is CASSLGGQANQPQHF. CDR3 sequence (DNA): TGTGCCAGCAGCTTAGGGGGCCAGGCCAATCAGCCCCAGCATTTT.

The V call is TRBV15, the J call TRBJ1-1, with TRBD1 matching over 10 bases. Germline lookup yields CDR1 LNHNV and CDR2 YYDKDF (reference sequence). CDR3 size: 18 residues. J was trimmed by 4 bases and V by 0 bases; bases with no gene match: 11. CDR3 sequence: CATSRERRQGASGTEAFF. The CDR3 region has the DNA TGTGCCACCAGCAGAGAAAGGAGACAGGGGGCGTCGGGCACTGAAGCTTTCTTT.

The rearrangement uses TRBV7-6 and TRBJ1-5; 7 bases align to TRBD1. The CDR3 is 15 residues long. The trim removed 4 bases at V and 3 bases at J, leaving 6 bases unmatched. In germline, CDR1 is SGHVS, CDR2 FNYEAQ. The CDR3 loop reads CASSSDRAPNQPQHF. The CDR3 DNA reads TGTGCCAGCAGCTCCGACAGGGCCCCCAATCAGCCCCAGCATTTT.

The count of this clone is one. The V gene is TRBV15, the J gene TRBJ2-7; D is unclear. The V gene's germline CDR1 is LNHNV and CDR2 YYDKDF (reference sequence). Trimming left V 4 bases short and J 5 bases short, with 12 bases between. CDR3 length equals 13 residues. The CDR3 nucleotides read TGTGCCACCAGCACGACGGCGGCACACGAGCAGTACTTC. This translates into CATSTTAAHEQYF.

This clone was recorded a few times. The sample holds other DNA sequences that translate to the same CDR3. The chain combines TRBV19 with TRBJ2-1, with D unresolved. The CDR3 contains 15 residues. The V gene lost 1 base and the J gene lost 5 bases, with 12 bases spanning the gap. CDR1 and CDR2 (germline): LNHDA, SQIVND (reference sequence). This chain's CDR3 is CASSIGPLEHNEQFF. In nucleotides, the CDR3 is TGTGCCAGTAGTATAGGGCCGTTGGAGCACAATGAGCAGTTCTTC.

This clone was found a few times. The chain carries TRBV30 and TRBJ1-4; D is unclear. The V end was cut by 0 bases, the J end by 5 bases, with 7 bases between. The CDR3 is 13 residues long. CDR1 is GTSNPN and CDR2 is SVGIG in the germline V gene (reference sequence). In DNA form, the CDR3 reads TGTGCCTGGAGTGTAGCAGAAAATGAAAAACTGTTTTTT. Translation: CAWSVAENEKLFF. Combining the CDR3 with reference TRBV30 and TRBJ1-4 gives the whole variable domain SQTIHQWPATLVQPVGSPLSLECTVEGTSNPNLYWYRQAAGRGLQLLFYSVGIGQISSEVPQNLSASRPQDRQFILSSKKLLLSDSGFYLCAWSVAENEKLFFGSGTQLSVL.

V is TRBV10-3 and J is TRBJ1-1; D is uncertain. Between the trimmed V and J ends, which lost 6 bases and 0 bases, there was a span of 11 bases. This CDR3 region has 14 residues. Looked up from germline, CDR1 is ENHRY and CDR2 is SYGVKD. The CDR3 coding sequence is TGTGCCATCAGCGATAGAGATGTGAACACTGAAGCTTTCTTT. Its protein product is CAISDRDVNTEAFF.

The CDR3 DNA follows: TGTGCCAGCAGTAGTTATGAAGCTTTCTTT. Protein sequence: CASSSYEAFF. The V and J genes are TRBV6-6 and TRBJ1-1; the D is unclear. The CDR3 totals 10 residues. V was shortened by 5 bases and J by 7 bases, with 5 bases between the two germline ends. The germline gives CDR1 MNHNY, CDR2 SVGAGI (reference sequence).

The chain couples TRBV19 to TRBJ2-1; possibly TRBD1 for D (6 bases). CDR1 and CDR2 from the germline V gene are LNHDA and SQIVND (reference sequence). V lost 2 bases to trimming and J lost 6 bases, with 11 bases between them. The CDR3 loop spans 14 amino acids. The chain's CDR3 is CASSIRTDFNEQFF. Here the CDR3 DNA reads TGTGCCAGTAGTATAAGGACAGATTTCAATGAGCAGTTCTTC.

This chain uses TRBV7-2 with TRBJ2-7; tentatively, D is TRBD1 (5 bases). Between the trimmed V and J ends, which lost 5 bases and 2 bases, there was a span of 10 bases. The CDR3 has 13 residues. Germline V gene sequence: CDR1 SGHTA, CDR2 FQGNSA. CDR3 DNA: TGTGCCAGCAGCCGCAGGGATACCTACGAGCAGTACTTC. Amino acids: CASSRRDTYEQYF.